This T cell receptor beta chain was recorded in a study of T cells in Graves' hyperthyroidism and ophthalmopathy. Study-level information: Peripheral blood was secured at the point of initial diagnosis, before any treatment. Overall study findings and caveats: Ophthalmopathy was model-predicted a median around 6.1 months pre-onset. Among thyroid clonotypes expanded above 0.001, most also appeared in blood.

The germline gives CDR1 LNHDA, CDR2 SQIVND (reference sequence). The CDR3 is made up of 13 amino acids. A remark on this clonotype: As yet, its antigen is unknown. A read error is possible here, since a much larger clone lies one base away.

TCR beta CDR3 regions were amplified from RNA. A set of HTBI primers served as the primers for a first-round RT-PCR of the TCR CDR3. TCRdb recomputed calls from the multiplex PCR reads with MiXCR, one row per CDR3 protein. The top ten clones hold around 11% of a sample with about 520,000 distinct CDR3 sequences, around a quarter of them seen once. Around 10 ml fresh peripheral blood yielded the PBMCs. This clonotype was obtained from a woman in her thirties with Graves' ophthalmopathy. Specimen: blood. The rearrangement joins TRBV19 to TRBJ1-1; D is unclear. CDR3 nucleotides: TGTGTCAGTAGCGGGAATATGAACACTGAAGCTTTCTTT. This codes for CVSSGNMNTEAFF.